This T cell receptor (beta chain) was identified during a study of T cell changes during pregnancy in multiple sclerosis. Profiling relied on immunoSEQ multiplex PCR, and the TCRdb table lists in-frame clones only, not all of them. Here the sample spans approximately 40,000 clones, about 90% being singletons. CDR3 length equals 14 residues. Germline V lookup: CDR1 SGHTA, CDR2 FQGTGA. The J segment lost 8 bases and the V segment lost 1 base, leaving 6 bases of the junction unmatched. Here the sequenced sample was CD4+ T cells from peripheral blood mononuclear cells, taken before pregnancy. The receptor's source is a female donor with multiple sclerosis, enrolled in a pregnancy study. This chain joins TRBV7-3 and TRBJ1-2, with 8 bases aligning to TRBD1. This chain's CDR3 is CASSLMATGGGYTF. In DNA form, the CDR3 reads TGTGCCAGCAGCTTAATGGCCACAGGGGGAGGCTACACCTTC.